Shown below are 23 T cell receptor beta chains from a single sample sequenced in a study of blood T cell repertoires in COVID-19. The table came from immunoSEQ multiplex PCR; TCRdb's copy has only in-frame clones and leaves some out. Here the sample spans roughly 230,000 clones, roughly nine tenths being singletons. The specimen sequenced was peripheral blood. These receptors originate from a middle-aged woman who had recovered from COVID-19.

The genes are TRBV3-1 (or the pseudogene TRBV3-2) and TRBJ1-1; 9 bases line up with TRBD1. The J segment lost 3 bases and the V segment lost 5 bases, leaving 1 base of the junction unmatched. This CDR3 region has 13 residues. CDR1 is LGHDT and CDR2 is YNNKEL in the germline V gene (reference sequence). In DNA form, the CDR3 reads TGTGCCAGCAGCAGGACAGGGGACACTGAAGCTTTCTTT. As protein: CASSRTGDTEAFF.

The rearrangement joins TRBV5-6 to TRBJ2-4; perhaps TRBD1 as D (6 bases). The CDR3 totals 15 residues. V was pared by 1 base and J by 0 bases, with 8 bases between. Germline V gives CDR1 SGHDT, CDR2 YYEEEE. Written as DNA, the CDR3 is TGTGCCAGCAGCTTGAGGGGGTCAGCCAAAAACATTCAGTACTTC. Translated, it gives CASSLRGSAKNIQYF. Full variable domain (rest looked up from reference TRBV5-6 and TRBJ2-4): DAGVTQSPTHLIKTRGQQVTLRCSPKSGHDTVSWYQQALGQGPQFIFQYYEEEERQRGNFPDRFSGHQFPNYSSELNVNALLLGDSALYLCASSLRGSAKNIQYFGAGTRLSVL.

V and J are TRBV19 and TRBJ1-2, with D hard to call. This CDR3 comprises 12 residues. The germline V gene has CDR1 LNHDA and CDR2 SQIVND (reference sequence). V lost 6 bases, J lost 4 bases, and 9 bases lay in between. The CDR3 reads CASRLDSYGYTF. CDR3 nucleotide sequence: TGTGCCAGTAGACTGGACTCCTATGGCTACACCTTC.

This rearrangement joins TRBV7-2 to TRBJ1-2; D gene unclear. This CDR3 is built from 15 residues. V was clipped by 5 bases and J by 4 bases, with 17 bases between them. CDR1 is SGHTA and CDR2 is FQGNSA in the germline V gene. DNA for the CDR3: TGTGCCAGCAGCCCCGGTATGTCGAGGTTCTATGGCTACACCTTC. Amino acids: CASSPGMSRFYGYTF. Supplemented by reference TRBV7-2 and TRBJ1-2, the full variable domain reads GAGVSQSPSNKVTEKGKDVELRCDPISGHTALYWYRQSLGQGLEFLIYFQGNSAPDKSGLPSDRFSAERTGGSVSTLTIQRTQQEDSAVYLCASSPGMSRFYGYTFGSGTRLTVV.

The genes are TRBV3-1 (or the pseudogene TRBV3-2) and TRBJ1-1; 8 bases match TRBD1. This CDR3 region has 15 residues. V shed 4 bases and J 0 bases; nucleotides not matched to a gene: 4. Germline-derived CDR1 and CDR2 are LGHDT and YNNKEL (reference sequence). The CDR3: CASSPTGALNTEAFF. The CDR3 region has the DNA TGTGCCAGCAGCCCGACAGGGGCCTTGAACACTGAAGCTTTCTTT.

The rearrangement links TRBV5-4 to TRBJ1-2; the D is unclear. Germline V CDR1 and CDR2: SGHNT, YYREEE (reference sequence). V was clipped by 3 bases and J by 3 bases, with 15 bases between them. The CDR3 has 15 residues. The CDR3 protein is CASSSAGREDYGYTF. The CDR3 DNA reads TGTGCCAGCAGCTCGGCCGGGAGGGAAGACTATGGCTACACCTTC.

This chain links TRBV27 with TRBJ1-3; D uncertain. V lost 8 bases, J lost 0 bases, and 8 bases lay in between. Germline V CDR1 and CDR2: MNHEY, SMNVEV (reference sequence). The CDR3 extends over 13 amino acids. The CDR3: CASRSDSGNTIYF. DNA of the CDR3: TGTGCCAGCCGTTCAGACTCTGGAAACACCATATATTTT.

The chain couples TRBV11-3 to TRBJ2-1; 8 nucleotides agree with TRBD1. Germline V gene data show CDR1 as SGHNT and CDR2 as YENEEA. The junction had 7 bases not matched to a gene; V was cut back by 1 base and J by 5 bases. The length of the CDR3 is 16 residues. The CDR3 loop reads CASSLGTGRLDNEQFF. DNA of the CDR3: TGTGCCAGCAGCTTAGGGACAGGGAGGTTAGACAATGAGCAGTTCTTC.

This chain links TRBV4-1 with TRBJ2-2; 7 bases are a match to TRBD1. V dropped 0 bases and J dropped 3; count of bases not matched to a gene: 7. From germline, CDR1 is MGHRA and CDR2 YSYEKL. The CDR3 consists of 17 residues. CDR3 amino acids: CASSQDPGTAYTGELFF. CDR3 in DNA: TGCGCCAGCAGCCAAGATCCCGGGACAGCCTACACCGGGGAGCTGTTTTTT.

This chain connects TRBV3-1 (or the pseudogene TRBV3-2) to TRBJ1-4; possibly TRBD1 for D (5 bases). Trimming took 2 bases from V and 8 from J, leaving 15 bases between them. Germline V lookup: CDR1 LGHDT, CDR2 YNNKEL (reference sequence). The CDR3 is 15 amino acids. The CDR3 is CASSQWGRAGEKLFF. The CDR3 DNA follows: TGTGCCAGCAGCCAATGGGGCCGGGCGGGAGAAAAACTGTTTTTT.

This chain joins TRBV14 and TRBJ2-2; 9 bases are shared with TRBD1. Germline V gene sequence: CDR1 SGHDN, CDR2 FVKESK. The V and J ends lost 8 bases and 1 base, in that order; junction bases with no gene match: 20. The length of the CDR3 is 20 residues. The CDR3 bases are TGTGCCAGCCGTGGCCGGGACAGGGTTTTTGCGGCCCGGAACACCGGGGAGCTGTTTTTT. Translation gives CASRGRDRVFAARNTGELFF.

The chain combines TRBV18 with TRBJ1-2; D ambiguous. The germline V gene encodes CDR1 KGHSH and CDR2 LQKENI. This CDR3 is 15 amino acids long. V was trimmed by 2 bases and J by 8 bases, leaving 18 bases between them. CDR3 sequence (DNA): TGTGCCAGCTCACCAAGGCAGGCACCCCGGGAGGGCTACACCTTC. It codes for CASSPRQAPREGYTF.

V gene TRBV10-1 combines with J gene TRBJ2-3, with 7 bases lining up with TRBD1. The CDR3 loop spans 15 amino acids. Germline CDR1 reads WNHNN; CDR2 reads SYGVQD (reference sequence). V was pared by 4 bases and J by 1 base, with 5 bases of the junction left unmatched. CDR3 in amino acids: CASSGRTGGTDTQYF. CDR3 DNA: TGCGCCAGCAGTGGCAGGACAGGAGGCACAGATACGCAGTATTTT.

The V and J genes are TRBV12-3 or TRBV12-4 and TRBJ1-2, with D unresolved. Trimming shortened V by 8 bases and J by 6 bases, and 13 bases separated the two germline ends. This CDR3 spans 12 amino acids. The CDR3 bases are TGTGCCAGCCAGCGGGCGTTGGATGGCTACACCTTC. Translating gives CASQRALDGYTF.

This sequence joins TRBV28 and TRBJ1-6; no definite D call. Germline CDR1 is MDHEN and CDR2 is SYDVKM. Trimming pared 2 bases from V and 13 bases from J, leaving 6 bases between. This CDR3 has 11 residues. The CDR3 protein is CASSLRRPLHF. The DNA of the CDR3 is TGTGCCAGCAGTTTACGGCGGCCCCTCCACTTT.

The DNA of the CDR3 is TGTGCCAGCAGCCAACGGGGGGGGAACACTGAAGCTTTCTTT. Protein sequence: CASSQRGGNTEAFF. The V call is TRBV16, the J call TRBJ1-1; D is possibly TRBD1 (5 bases). The CDR3 spans 14 residues. Per germline, CDR1 KGHSY and CDR2 FQNENV. V lost 2 bases, J lost 1 base, and 8 bases lay in between.

The chain employs TRBV7-2 and TRBJ1-1; D not certain. The CDR3 covers 14 residues. Germline CDR1 SGHTA, CDR2 FQGNSA. Trimming took 5 bases from V and 1 from J, leaving 11 bases between them. The CDR3 region is CASSPYYGNTEAFF. CDR3 coding DNA: TGTGCCAGCAGCCCCTATTATGGGAACACTGAAGCTTTCTTT.

V gene TRBV28 combines with J gene TRBJ2-7; 7 bases are a match to TRBD1. Losses at the gene ends were 3 bases for V and 6 bases for J; bases not matched to a gene: 11. The germline CDR1 and CDR2 sequences are MDHEN and SYDVKM. The length of the CDR3 is 15 residues. The CDR3 sequence is CASSFSPTGSAEQYF. DNA of the CDR3: TGTGCCAGCAGTTTTTCCCCGACAGGGTCTGCCGAGCAGTACTTC. Using reference TRBV28 and TRBJ2-7 for the parts outside the CDR3, the full variable domain is DVKVTQSSRYLVKRTGEKVFLECVQDMDHENMFWYRQDPGLGLRLIYFSYDVKMKEKGDIPEGYSVSREKKERFSLILESASTNQTSMYLCASSFSPTGSAEQYFGPGTRLTVT.

For the CDR3, the DNA is TGTGCCAGCTCACCAGATCTGTCCAGGAAGGGGACTGAAGCTTTCTTT. Protein: CASSPDLSRKGTEAFF. The genes are TRBV18 and TRBJ1-1, with a weak D call TRBD1 (5 bases). Trimming removed 2 bases from V and 5 bases from J, with 18 bases in between. Germline V gene lookup returns CDR1 KGHSH and CDR2 LQKENI. CDR3 size: 16 residues. The entire variable domain, with the rest obtained from reference TRBV18 and TRBJ1-1, is as follows: NAGVMQNPRHLVRRRGQEARLRCSPMKGHSHVYWYRQLPEEGLKFMVYLQKENIIDESGMPKERFSAEFPKEGPSILRIQQVVRGDSAAYFCASSPDLSRKGTEAFFGQGTRLTVV.

The chain employs TRBV19 and TRBJ2-5; 12 bases are a match to TRBD2. Trimming at V came to 8 bases and at J to 4 bases, leaving 2 bases not matched to a gene. The CDR3 consists of 13 residues. Germline assignment: CDR1 LNHDA and CDR2 SQIVND (reference sequence). CDR3 bases: TGTGCCAGTTCGGGACTAGCGGGAGAGACCCAGTACTTC. Protein: CASSGLAGETQYF.

This rearrangement joins TRBV11-3 to TRBJ2-7; 12 positions match TRBD2. Trimming removed 6 bases from V and 7 bases from J; junction bases left unmatched: 7. Germline V gene lookup returns CDR1 SGHNT and CDR2 YENEEA. The CDR3 runs to 14 residues. CDR3 sequence (DNA): TGTGCCAGCAGTACTAGCGGGAGGTTTGGGGAGCAGTACGTC. This encodes CASSTSGRFGEQYV.

The chain carries TRBV9 and TRBJ1-4; TRBD1 aligns across 10 bases. This CDR3 contains 16 residues. The J segment lost 8 bases and the V segment lost 0 bases, leaving 7 bases of the junction unmatched. Germline V gives CDR1 SGDLS, CDR2 YYNGEE. The CDR3 DNA sequence: TGTGCCAGCAGCGTAGCTACTGGACAGGGGGGCGAAAAACTGTTTTTT. Translated: CASSVATGQGGEKLFF.

This chain joins TRBV11-2 and TRBJ2-3, with TRBD2 matching 7 bases. V dropped 6 bases and J dropped 4; count of bases not matched to a gene: 7. The CDR3 contains 14 residues. Per germline, CDR1 SGHAT and CDR2 FQNNGV. The CDR3 region is CASSRGVRADTQYF. The CDR3 nucleotides read TGTGCCAGCAGTCGGGGGGTTCGCGCAGATACGCAGTATTTT.